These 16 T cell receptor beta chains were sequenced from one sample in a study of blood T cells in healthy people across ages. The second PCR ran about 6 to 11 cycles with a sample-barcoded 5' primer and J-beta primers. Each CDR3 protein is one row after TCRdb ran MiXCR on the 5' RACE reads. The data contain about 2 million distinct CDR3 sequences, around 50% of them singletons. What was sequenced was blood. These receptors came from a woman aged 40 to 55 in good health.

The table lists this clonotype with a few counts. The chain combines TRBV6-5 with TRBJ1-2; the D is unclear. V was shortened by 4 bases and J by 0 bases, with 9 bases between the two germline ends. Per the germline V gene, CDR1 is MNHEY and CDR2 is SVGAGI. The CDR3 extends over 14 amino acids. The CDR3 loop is CASSFEGANYGYTF. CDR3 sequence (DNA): TGTGCCAGCAGTTTTGAAGGAGCTAACTATGGCTACACCTTC.

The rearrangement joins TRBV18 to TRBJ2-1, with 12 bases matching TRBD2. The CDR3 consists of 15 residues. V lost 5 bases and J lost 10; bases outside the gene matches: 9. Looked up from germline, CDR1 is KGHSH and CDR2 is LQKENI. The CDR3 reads CASSTLAGGLREQFF. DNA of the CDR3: TGTGCCAGCTCAACTCTAGCGGGGGGGCTCCGAGAGCAGTTCTTC.

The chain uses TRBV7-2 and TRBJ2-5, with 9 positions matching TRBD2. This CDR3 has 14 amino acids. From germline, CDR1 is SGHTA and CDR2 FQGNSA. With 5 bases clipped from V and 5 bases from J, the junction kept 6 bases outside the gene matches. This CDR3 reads CASSQGLAAETQYF. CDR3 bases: TGTGCCAGCAGCCAGGGACTAGCAGCCGAGACCCAGTACTTC.

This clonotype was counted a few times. The CDR3 reads CASSPLDEYEQYF. DNA of the CDR3: TGTGCCAGCAGCCCCCTCGATGAGTACGAGCAGTACTTC. The chain joins TRBV7-2 to TRBJ2-7, with D hard to call. This CDR3 contains 13 residues. Trimming removed 5 bases at V and 4 bases at J, with 12 bases between. Germline CDR1 and CDR2: SGHTA and FQGNSA. The complete variable domain, with remaining parts taken from reference TRBV7-2 and TRBJ2-7, reads GAGVSQSPSNKVTEKGKDVELRCDPISGHTALYWYRQSLGQGLEFLIYFQGNSAPDKSGLPSDRFSAERTGGSVSTLTIQRTQQEDSAVYLCASSPLDEYEQYFGPGTRLTVT.

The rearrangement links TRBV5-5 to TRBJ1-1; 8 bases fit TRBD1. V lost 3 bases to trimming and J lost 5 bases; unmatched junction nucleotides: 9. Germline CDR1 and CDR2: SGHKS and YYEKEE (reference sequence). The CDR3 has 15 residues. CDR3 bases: TGTGCCAGCAGCTCGGCGACAGGGGTTGAGACTGAAGCTTTCTTT. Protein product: CASSSATGVETEAFF. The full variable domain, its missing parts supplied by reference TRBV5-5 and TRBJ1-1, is DAGVTQSPTHLIKTRGQQVTLRCSPISGHKSVSWYQQVLGQGPQFIFQYYEKEERGRGNFPDRFSARQFPNYSSELNVNALLLGDSALYLCASSSATGVETEAFFGQGTRLTVV.

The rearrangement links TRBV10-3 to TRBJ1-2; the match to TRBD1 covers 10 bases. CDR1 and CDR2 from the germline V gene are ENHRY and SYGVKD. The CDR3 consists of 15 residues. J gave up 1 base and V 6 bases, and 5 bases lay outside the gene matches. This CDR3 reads CAISSGQGFNYGYTF. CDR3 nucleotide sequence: TGTGCCATCAGCTCGGGACAGGGGTTTAACTATGGCTACACCTTC.

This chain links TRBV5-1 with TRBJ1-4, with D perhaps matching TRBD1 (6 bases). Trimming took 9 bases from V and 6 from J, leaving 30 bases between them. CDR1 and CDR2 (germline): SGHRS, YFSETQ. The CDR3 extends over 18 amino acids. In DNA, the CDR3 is TGCGCCACCCAAGTCGGGGACACCATTCTTAGAGGGCATGAAAAACTGTTTTTT. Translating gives CATQVGDTILRGHEKLFF.

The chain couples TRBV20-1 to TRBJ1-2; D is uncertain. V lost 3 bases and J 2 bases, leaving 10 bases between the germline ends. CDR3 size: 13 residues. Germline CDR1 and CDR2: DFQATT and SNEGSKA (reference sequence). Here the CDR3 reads CSASTGTNYGYTF. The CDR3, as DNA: TGCAGTGCTAGCACGGGAACCAACTATGGCTACACCTTC.

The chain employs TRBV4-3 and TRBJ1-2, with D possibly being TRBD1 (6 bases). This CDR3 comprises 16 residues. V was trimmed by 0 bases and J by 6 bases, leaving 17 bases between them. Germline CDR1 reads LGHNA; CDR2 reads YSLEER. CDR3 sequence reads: CASSQDPKKRGDGYTF. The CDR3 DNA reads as TGCGCCAGCAGCCAAGATCCCAAGAAGAGGGGGGATGGCTACACCTTC.

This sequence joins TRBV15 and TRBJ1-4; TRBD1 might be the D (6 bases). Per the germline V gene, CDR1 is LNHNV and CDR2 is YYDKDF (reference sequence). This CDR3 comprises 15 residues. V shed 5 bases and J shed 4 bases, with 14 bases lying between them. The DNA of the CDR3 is TGTGCCACCAGCTCCAAGGACAGCCATAATGAAAAACTGTTTTTT. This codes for CATSSKDSHNEKLFF.

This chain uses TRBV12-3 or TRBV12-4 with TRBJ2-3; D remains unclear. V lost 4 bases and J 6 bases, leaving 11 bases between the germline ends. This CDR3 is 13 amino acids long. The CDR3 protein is CASSSTAGDTQYF. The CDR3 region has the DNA TGTGCCAGCAGTTCCACTGCCGGGGATACGCAGTATTTT.

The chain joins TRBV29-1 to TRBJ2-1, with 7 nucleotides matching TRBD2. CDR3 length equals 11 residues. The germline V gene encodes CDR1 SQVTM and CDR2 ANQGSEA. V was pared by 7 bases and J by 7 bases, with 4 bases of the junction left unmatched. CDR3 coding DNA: TGCAGCGGTCGGGGGGTGAATGAGCAGTTCTTC. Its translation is CSGRGVNEQFF.

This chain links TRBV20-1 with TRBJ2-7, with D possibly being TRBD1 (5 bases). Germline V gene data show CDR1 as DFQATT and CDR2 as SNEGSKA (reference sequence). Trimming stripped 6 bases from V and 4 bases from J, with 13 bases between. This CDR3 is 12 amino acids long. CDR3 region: CSATSGLYEQYF. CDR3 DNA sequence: TGCAGTGCCACATCAGGGCTATACGAGCAGTACTTC.

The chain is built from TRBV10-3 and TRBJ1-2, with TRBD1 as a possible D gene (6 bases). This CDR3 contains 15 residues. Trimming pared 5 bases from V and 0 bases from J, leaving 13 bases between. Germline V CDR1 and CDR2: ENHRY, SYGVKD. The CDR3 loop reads CAISSTEGANYGYTF. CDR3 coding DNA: TGTGCCATCAGTTCTACTGAGGGGGCTAACTATGGCTACACCTTC.

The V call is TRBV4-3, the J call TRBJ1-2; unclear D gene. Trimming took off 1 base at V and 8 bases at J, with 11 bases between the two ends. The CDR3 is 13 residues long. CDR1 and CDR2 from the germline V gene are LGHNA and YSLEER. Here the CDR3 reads CASSQALHSGYTF. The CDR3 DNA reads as TGCGCCAGCAGCCAAGCACTACATTCGGGCTACACCTTC.

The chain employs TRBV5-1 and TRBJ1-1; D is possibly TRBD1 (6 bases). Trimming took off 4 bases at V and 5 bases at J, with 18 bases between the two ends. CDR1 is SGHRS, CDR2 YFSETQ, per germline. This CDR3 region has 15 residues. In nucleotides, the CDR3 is TGCGCCAGCAGCCTGGCGTCGACAGGTCTAACTGAAGCTTTCTTT. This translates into CASSLASTGLTEAFF.